These T cell receptor beta chains were read from a single sample in a study of sequential checkpoint blockade in melanoma. Generated by immunoSEQ multiplex PCR, the TCRdb table keeps only in-frame clones and is missing some. The sample has about 10,000 clones; approximately 80% are singletons. Here the sequenced sample was CD8+ T cells sorted from blood (inferred from file names), taken from a patient given nivolumab and ipilimumab in sequence. These receptors all come from a human donor with melanoma. CDR3s include the opening cysteine and the closing phenylalanine or tryptophan. A D gene is named only where the DNA matches it firmly. Clone size is stated in some rows and not others, as once, few, many or a class when expanded.

CDR3	DNA	D	V	J	size
CASSLVSSPGEQYF	TGTGCCAGCAGCTTGGTTTCCTCCCCAGGCGAGCAGTACTTC	NA	TRBV5-4	TRBJ2-7	medium-sized
CASSPADTQYF	TGTGCCAGCAGCCCTGCAGATACGCAGTATTTT	NA	TRBV11-3	TRBJ2-3	once
CASSQPQPSAGGSSYEQYF	TGCGCCAGCAGCCAACCGCAACCCTCAGCGGGGGGGAGCTCCTACGAGCAGTACTTC	TRBD2	TRBV4-3	TRBJ2-7	NA
CASSESVSPTYEQYF	TGTGCCAGCAGTGAATCGGTTTCCCCTACCTACGAGCAGTACTTC	NA	TRBV6-1	TRBJ2-7	NA
CASSLKLNRANQPQHF	TGTGCCAGCAGTTTGAAGCTAAACAGGGCCAATCAGCCCCAGCATTTT	NA	TRBV28	TRBJ1-5	NA
CASSLVPREIYEQYF	TGTGCCAGCAGCTTAGTCCCCAGGGAAATCTACGAGCAGTACTTC	NA	TRBV7-2	TRBJ2-7	NA
CSVEAGTGSNEQYF	TGCAGCGTTGAAGCCGGGACAGGGTCCAACGAGCAGTACTTC	TRBD1	TRBV29-1	TRBJ2-7	NA
CASSYPGNTIYF	TGTGCCAGCAGTTACCCAGGAAACACCATATATTTT	NA	TRBV6-5	TRBJ1-3	NA
CASSQGPLGTSGGPAYNEQFF	TGCGCCAGCAGCCAAGGTCCCCTAGGTACTAGCGGGGGGCCGGCCTACAATGAGCAGTTCTTC	TRBD2	TRBV4-3	TRBJ2-1	NA
CASSGGTGVREQYF	TGCGCCAGCAGCGGGGGGACAGGGGTAAGAGAGCAGTACTTC	TRBD1	TRBV5-1	TRBJ2-7	once
CASSLNRDSASYEQYF	TGTGCCAGCAGCTTAAACCGGGACAGTGCCTCCTACGAGCAGTACTTC	TRBD1	TRBV11-2	TRBJ2-7	NA
CASSPGQGNYGYTF	TGTGCCAGCAGCCCCGGGCAGGGAAACTATGGCTACACCTTC	NA	TRBV5-6	TRBJ1-2	NA
CASSSGTGGEPSNQPQHF	TGTGCCAGCAGTAGCGGGACAGGGGGAGAACCCAGCAATCAGCCCCAGCATTTT	TRBD1	TRBV28	TRBJ1-5	NA
CASSITGDSYEQYF	TGTGCCAGCAGTATCACAGGGGACTCCTACGAGCAGTACTTC	TRBD1	TRBV6-6	TRBJ2-7	NA
CASTRGRSAGELFF	TGTGCCAGCACGCGAGGACGGTCGGCGGGTGAACTGTTTTTT	NA	TRBV6-5	TRBJ1-4	once